The sequence of this TCR beta chain was determined in a study of T-cell memory formation after mild COVID-19. One entry per CDR3 protein results from TCRdb running MiXCR on the 5' RACE reads. The sample shows roughly 180,000 distinct CDR3 sequences, approximately 10% of them seen only once. In this sample, this clonotype turned up a few times. V lost 0 bases and J lost 4, with 12 bases in between. The germline gives CDR1 DFQATT, CDR2 SNEGSKA (reference sequence). The CDR3 totals 14 residues. V gene TRBV20-1 combines with J gene TRBJ2-5; no definite D call. Source material: PBMCs or a T cell subset sorted from them (not recorded which). The source of this sequence is a man aged 18 to 35 who had mild COVID-19 (a few samples of this study predate the infection). Cell type and time point are not known. In DNA, the CDR3 is TGCAGTGCTAGAGATGAGCAGAAGGTAGAGACCCAGTACTTC. Translating it yields CSARDEQKVETQYF.